Below, one T cell receptor beta chain is given with its context. Its antigen is still unknown. Sequencing used immunoSEQ multiplex PCR; TCRdb keeps in-frame clones, though not all of them. The sample lists 130,000 to 150,000 clones; more than 70% were seen once. This sample was taken from a study of T cell responses to AZD1222 COVID-19 vaccine. Study conclusions and caveats: The repertoires were collected only after the peak T cell response. It was only five to seven AZD1222 recipients who were seropositive at baseline. The study found Spike-specific TCR breadth and depth rose after two AZD1222 doses.

Germline V lookup: CDR1 LNHDA, CDR2 SQIVND (reference sequence). The CDR3 is 15 residues long. Trimming cost V 4 bases and J 0 bases, with 12 bases left between them. This clonotype was obtained from an adult who received the AZD1222 COVID-19 vaccine. Sample: peripheral blood, taken 28 days after the second AZD1222 dose. The chain recombines TRBV19 with TRBJ1-2; no clear D gene. Here the CDR3 reads CASSSRALSNYGYTF. CDR3 DNA: TGTGCCAGTAGTAGTCGGGCGCTCTCTAACTATGGCTACACCTTC. Full variable domain (missing parts from reference TRBV19 and TRBJ1-2): DGGITQSPKYLFRKEGQNVTLSCEQNLNHDAMYWYRQDPGQGLRLIYYSQIVNDFQKGDIAEGYSVSREKKESFPLTVTSAQKNPTAFYLCASSSRALSNYGYTFGSGTRLTVV.